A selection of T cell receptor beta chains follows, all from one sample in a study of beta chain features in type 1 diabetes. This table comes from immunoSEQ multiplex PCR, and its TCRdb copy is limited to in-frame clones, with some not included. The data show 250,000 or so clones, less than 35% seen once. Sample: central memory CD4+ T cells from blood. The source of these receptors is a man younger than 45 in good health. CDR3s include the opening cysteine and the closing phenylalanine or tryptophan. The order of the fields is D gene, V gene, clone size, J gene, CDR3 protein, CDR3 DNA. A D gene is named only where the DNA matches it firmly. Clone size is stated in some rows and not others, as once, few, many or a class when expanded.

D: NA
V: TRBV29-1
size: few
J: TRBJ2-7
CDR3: CSVKQTLTYEQYF
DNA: TGCAGCGTTAAACAGACCCTAACCTACGAGCAGTACTTC

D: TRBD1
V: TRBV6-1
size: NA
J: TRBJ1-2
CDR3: CASRRQGDYGYTF
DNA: TGTGCCAGCAGGCGACAGGGGGACTATGGCTACACCTTC

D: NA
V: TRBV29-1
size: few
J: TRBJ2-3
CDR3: CSVSVSTDTQYF
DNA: TGCAGCGTTTCCGTGTCCACAGATACGCAGTATTTT

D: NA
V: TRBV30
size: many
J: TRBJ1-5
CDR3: CAWSVNMRDQPQHF
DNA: TGTGCCTGGAGTGTAAACATGCGGGATCAGCCCCAGCATTTT

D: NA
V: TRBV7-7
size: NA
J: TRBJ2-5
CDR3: CASSSQYQETQYF
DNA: TGTGCCAGCAGCTCTCAGTACCAAGAGACCCAGTACTTC

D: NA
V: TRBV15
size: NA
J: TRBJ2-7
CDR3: CATSRTSASYEQYF
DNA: TGTGCCACCAGCAGGACTAGTGCCTCCTACGAGCAGTACTTC

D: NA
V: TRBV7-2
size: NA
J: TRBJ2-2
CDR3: CASTTGRQKNTGELFF
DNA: TGTGCCAGCACCACTGGGCGACAGAAGAACACCGGGGAGCTGTTTTTT

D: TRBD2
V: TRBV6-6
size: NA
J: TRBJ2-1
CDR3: CASSYSSGRASDEQFF
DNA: TGTGCCAGCAGTTACTCTAGCGGGAGGGCCAGCGATGAGCAGTTCTTC

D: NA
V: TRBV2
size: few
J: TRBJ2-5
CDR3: CASSSGKAETQYF
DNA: TGTGCCTCCAGCTCAGGGAAGGCAGAGACCCAGTACTTC

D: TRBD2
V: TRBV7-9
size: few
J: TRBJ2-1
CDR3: CASSPTSVEQFF
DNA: TGTGCCAGCAGCCCAACTAGCGTCGAGCAGTTCTTC

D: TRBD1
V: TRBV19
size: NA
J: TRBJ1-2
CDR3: CASSSPGQGNYGYTF
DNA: TGTGCCAGTAGTTCCCCGGGACAGGGGAACTATGGCTACACCTTC

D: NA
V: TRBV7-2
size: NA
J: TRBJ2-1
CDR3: CASSLSQSNEQFF
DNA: TGTGCCAGCAGCTTATCCCAGAGCAATGAGCAGTTCTTC

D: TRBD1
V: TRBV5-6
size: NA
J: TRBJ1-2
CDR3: CASSLAGQGNGYTF
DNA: TGTGCCAGCAGCTTGGCGGGACAGGGGAATGGCTACACCTTC

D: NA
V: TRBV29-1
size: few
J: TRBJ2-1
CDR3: CSVVGGRLDEQFF
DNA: TGCAGCGTCGTCGGGGGGCGTTTGGATGAGCAGTTCTTC

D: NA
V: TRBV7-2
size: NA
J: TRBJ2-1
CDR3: CASSFGFYNEQFF
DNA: TGTGCCAGCAGCTTCGGCTTCTACAATGAGCAGTTCTTC

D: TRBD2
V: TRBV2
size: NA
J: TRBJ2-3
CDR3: CANRREASTDTQYF
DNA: TGTGCCAATCGACGGGAGGCCAGCACAGATACGCAGTATTTT

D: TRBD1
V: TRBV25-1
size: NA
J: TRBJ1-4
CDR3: CASSQKSGGANEKLFF
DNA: TGTGCCAGCAGCCAAAAATCAGGGGGCGCTAATGAAAAACTGTTTTTT

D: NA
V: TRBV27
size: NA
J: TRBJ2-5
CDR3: CASSPGQMQETQYF
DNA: TGTGCCAGCAGCCCAGGACAGATGCAAGAGACCCAGTACTTC